This is a list of T cell receptor beta chains from one sample in a study of cytomegalovirus exposure and HLA in healthy donors. TCRdb keeps only in-frame clones here, not all; method: immunoSEQ multiplex PCR. The sample records some 190,000 clones, roughly 86% being singletons. The material sequenced was PBMCs. Source of these receptors: a woman aged 18-30 years in good health and CMV-seronegative. The CDR3 runs from the conserved cysteine through the conserved F or W. A D gene is named only where the DNA matches it firmly. Some rows have no size entry. The others give once, few or many, or a class for an expanded clone.

j_gene	abundance	d_gene	v_gene	CDR3aa	CDR3nt
TRBJ2-7	NA	TRBD1	TRBV10-3	CAISPRQGSYEQYF	TGTGCCATCAGTCCCCGACAGGGGTCCTACGAGCAGTACTTC
TRBJ2-5	NA	TRBD1	TRBV7-2	CASSLERQGAKTQYF	TGTGCCAGCAGCTTAGAAAGACAGGGGGCGAAGACCCAGTACTTC
TRBJ1-3	NA	TRBD1	TRBV28	CASSPGGTGNTIYF	TGTGCCAGCAGTCCAGGGGGAACTGGAAACACCATATATTTT
TRBJ1-5	few	TRBD1	TRBV18	CASSPSTGEPQHF	TGTGCCAGCTCACCCTCGACAGGGGAACCCCAGCATTTT
TRBJ2-2	NA	NA	TRBV5-4	CASSFVTGELFF	TGTGCCAGCAGCTTCGTCACCGGGGAGCTGTTTTTT
TRBJ1-4	NA	TRBD1	TRBV7-9	CASSRQGNEKLFF	TGTGCCAGCAGCCGACAGGGGAATGAAAAACTGTTTTTT
TRBJ2-2	once	TRBD2	TRBV5-1	CASSLERGHTGELFF	TGCGCCAGCAGCTTGGAGCGGGGCCACACCGGGGAGCTGTTTTTT
TRBJ2-7	once	TRBD2	TRBV7-9	CASSLISGRGYEQYF	TGTGCCAGCAGCTTAATCAGCGGGAGGGGCTACGAGCAGTACTTC
TRBJ1-5	NA	TRBD1	TRBV6-1	CASSDPQGGLYQPQHF	TGTGCCAGCAGTGACCCACAAGGGGGCTTATATCAGCCCCAGCATTTT
TRBJ2-7	NA	TRBD1	TRBV5-1	CASSPSTGSYEQYF	TGCGCCAGCAGCCCATCGACAGGGTCCTACGAGCAGTACTTC
TRBJ2-3	NA	TRBD2	TRBV27	CASSVLAGITDTQYF	TGTGCCAGCAGTGTACTAGCGGGGATCACAGATACGCAGTATTTT
TRBJ2-2	NA	NA	TRBV7-2	CASSLGSGNGELFF	TGTGCCAGCAGCCTGGGATCGGGGAACGGGGAGCTGTTTTTT
TRBJ2-5	once	TRBD2	TRBV6-1	CASSEGGTSGRRETQYF	TGTGCCAGCAGTGAAGGGGGGACTAGCGGGAGGCGAGAGACCCAGTACTTC
TRBJ1-3	NA	TRBD1	TRBV9	CASSQIQGAAGNTIYF	TGTGCCAGCAGCCAGATACAGGGGGCGGCTGGAAACACCATATATTTT
TRBJ2-3	NA	TRBD2	TRBV25-1	CASSEGGDITDTQYF	TGTGCCAGCAGTGAAGGGGGGGATATAACAGATACGCAGTATTTT
TRBJ2-7	NA	TRBD1	TRBV19	CATHRTPQGSRDEQYF	TGTGCCACCCACCGGACACCACAGGGGAGTCGTGACGAGCAGTACTTC
TRBJ1-5	NA	NA	TRBV28	CASSLGRISNQPQHF	TGTGCCAGCAGCCTAGGTAGGATTAGCAATCAGCCCCAGCATTTT
TRBJ1-1	NA	NA	TRBV14	CASSQASQLTEAFF	TGTGCCAGCAGCCAGGCGTCACAGCTCACGGAAGCTTTCTTT
TRBJ2-2	NA	NA	TRBV11-2	CASHPQGRPGELFF	TGTGCCAGCCACCCCCAGGGCAGGCCCGGGGAGCTGTTTTTT
TRBJ2-7	NA	TRBD1	TRBV5-6	CASSPRPTGGEQYF	TGTGCCAGCAGCCCACGCCCGACAGGGGGCGAGCAGTACTTC
TRBJ1-1	NA	TRBD1	TRBV29-1	CSAEGQGNTEAFF	TGCAGCGCCGAGGGACAGGGGAACACTGAAGCTTTCTTT
TRBJ2-5	NA	TRBD2	TRBV9	CASSVVPSGGPREETQYF	TGTGCCAGCAGCGTAGTGCCTAGCGGGGGACCCCGGGAAGAGACCCAGTACTTC
TRBJ2-3	NA	NA	TRBV6-5	CASSSGLPYTDTQYF	TGTGCCAGCAGTTCCGGACTCCCCTACACAGATACGCAGTATTTT
TRBJ2-5	NA	TRBD2	TRBV10-3	CAIRAGGRETQYF	TGTGCCATCAGAGCGGGAGGGCGAGAGACCCAGTACTTC
TRBJ1-2	NA	NA	TRBV6-5	CASTDSFGGYTF	TGTGCCAGCACGGACTCTTTCGGGGGCTACACCTTC
TRBJ2-7	NA	NA	TRBV2	CASSGVLRDEQYF	TGTGCCAGCAGTGGGGTTCTCAGGGACGAGCAGTACTTC
TRBJ2-7	NA	NA	TRBV5-1	CASSFTGTLYEQYF	TGCGCCAGCAGCTTCACAGGGACCTTATACGAGCAGTACTTC
TRBJ2-7	NA	TRBD1	TRBV7-6	CASSRGQGEIYEQYF	TGTGCCAGCAGCCGGGGACAGGGGGAAATCTACGAGCAGTACTTC
TRBJ1-2	NA	TRBD1	TRBV10-3	CAISESGQGNRYGYTF	TGTGCCATCAGTGAATCTGGACAGGGGAATCGATATGGCTACACCTTC
TRBJ1-2	once	TRBD1	TRBV6-6	CASSYPDRVGGYTF	TGTGCCAGCAGTTACCCGGACAGGGTTGGAGGCTACACCTTC
TRBJ2-1	NA	NA	TRBV5-1	CASSLARADNEQFF	TGCGCCAGCAGCTTGGCCAGGGCAGACAATGAGCAGTTCTTC
TRBJ2-1	NA	NA	TRBV5-1	CASSPNRYEQFF	TGCGCCAGCAGCCCTAACCGGTATGAGCAGTTCTTC
TRBJ2-1	NA	NA	TRBV27	CASSLFGDSYNEQFF	TGTGCCAGCAGTTTATTCGGGGACTCCTACAATGAGCAGTTCTTC
TRBJ2-7	NA	TRBD2	TRBV5-1	CASSSGSGGRSYEQYF	TGCGCCAGCAGCTCCGGTAGCGGGGGGCGATCCTACGAGCAGTACTTC
TRBJ2-4	few	NA	TRBV6-1	CASSDNFYIKNIQYF	TGTGCCAGCAGTGATAACTTCTATATCAAAAACATTCAGTACTTC
TRBJ2-7	NA	NA	TRBV5-1	CASSQRQTYEQYF	TGCGCCAGCAGCCAGCGCCAGACCTACGAGCAGTACTTC
TRBJ1-1	NA	TRBD1	TRBV29-1	CSVQDRGLEAFF	TGCAGCGTCCAGGACAGGGGACTTGAAGCTTTCTTT
TRBJ2-5	NA	NA	TRBV11-2	CASSLVGSQGGETQYF	TGTGCCAGCAGCTTAGTGGGATCTCAGGGGGGAGAGACCCAGTACTTC
TRBJ2-7	NA	TRBD1	TRBV6-5	CASSYWTGPYEQYF	TGTGCCAGCAGTTACTGGACAGGCCCCTACGAGCAGTACTTC
TRBJ2-7	NA	NA	TRBV11-1	CASSLAQGVGYEQYF	TGTGCCAGCAGCTTAGCGCAGGGCGTCGGGTACGAGCAGTACTTC
TRBJ1-2	NA	NA	TRBV7-9	CASSFEGGYGYTF	TGTGCCAGCAGCTTTGAGGGAGGGTATGGCTACACCTTC
TRBJ2-3	NA	TRBD1	TRBV18	CASSLDRAADTQYF	TGTGCCAGCTCCTTGGACAGGGCCGCAGATACGCAGTATTTT
TRBJ2-3	NA	TRBD2	TRBV29-1	CSVAPSGVTDTQYF	TGCAGCGTTGCTCCCAGCGGGGTGACAGATACGCAGTATTTT
TRBJ2-3	NA	NA	TRBV9	CASSVEQSSTDTQYF	TGTGCCAGCAGCGTAGAACAATCTAGCACAGATACGCAGTATTTT
TRBJ2-7	NA	TRBD1	TRBV29-1	CSVAGQGYGEQYF	TGCAGCGTTGCGGGACAGGGGTACGGCGAGCAGTACTTC
TRBJ1-5	NA	NA	TRBV27	CASSMTSGVNQPQHF	TGTGCCAGCAGTATGACATCAGGGGTTAATCAGCCCCAGCATTTT
TRBJ2-3	NA	NA	TRBV6-6	CASSSSTDTQYF	TGTGCCAGCAGTTCGAGCACAGATACGCAGTATTTT
TRBJ2-1	NA	NA	TRBV5-1	CASSQREVRNEQFF	TGCGCCAGCAGCCAAAGGGAGGTGCGCAATGAGCAGTTCTTC
TRBJ1-5	NA	NA	TRBV18	CASSPGDNQPQHF	TGTGCCAGCTCACCCGGGGATAATCAGCCCCAGCATTTT
TRBJ1-1	few	TRBD1	TRBV29-1	CSVGQGVTEAFF	TGCAGCGTCGGACAGGGAGTCACTGAAGCTTTCTTT
TRBJ1-5	NA	NA	TRBV2	CASSDNASGQPQHF	TGTGCCAGCAGCGACAATGCCTCGGGGCAGCCCCAGCATTTT
TRBJ2-7	NA	TRBD1	TRBV29-1	CSVGQGASYEQYF	TGCAGCGTGGGACAGGGGGCCTCCTACGAGCAGTACTTC
TRBJ2-1	NA	NA	TRBV5-1	CASSLVPGNNEQFF	TGCGCCAGCAGCTTGGTTCCCGGGAACAATGAGCAGTTCTTC